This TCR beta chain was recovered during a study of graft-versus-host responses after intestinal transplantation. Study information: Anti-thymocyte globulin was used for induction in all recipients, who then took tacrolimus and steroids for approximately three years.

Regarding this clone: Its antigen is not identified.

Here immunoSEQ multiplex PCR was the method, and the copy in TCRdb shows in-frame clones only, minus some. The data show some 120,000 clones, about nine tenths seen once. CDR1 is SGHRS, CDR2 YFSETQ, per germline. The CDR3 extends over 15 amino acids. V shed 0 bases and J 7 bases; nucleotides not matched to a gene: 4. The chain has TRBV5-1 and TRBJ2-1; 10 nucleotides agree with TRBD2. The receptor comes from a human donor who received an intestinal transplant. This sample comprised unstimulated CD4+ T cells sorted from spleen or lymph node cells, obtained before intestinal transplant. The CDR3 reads CASSLGLAGRNEQFF. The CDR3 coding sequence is TGCGCCAGCAGCTTGGGACTAGCGGGCCGGAATGAGCAGTTCTTC.